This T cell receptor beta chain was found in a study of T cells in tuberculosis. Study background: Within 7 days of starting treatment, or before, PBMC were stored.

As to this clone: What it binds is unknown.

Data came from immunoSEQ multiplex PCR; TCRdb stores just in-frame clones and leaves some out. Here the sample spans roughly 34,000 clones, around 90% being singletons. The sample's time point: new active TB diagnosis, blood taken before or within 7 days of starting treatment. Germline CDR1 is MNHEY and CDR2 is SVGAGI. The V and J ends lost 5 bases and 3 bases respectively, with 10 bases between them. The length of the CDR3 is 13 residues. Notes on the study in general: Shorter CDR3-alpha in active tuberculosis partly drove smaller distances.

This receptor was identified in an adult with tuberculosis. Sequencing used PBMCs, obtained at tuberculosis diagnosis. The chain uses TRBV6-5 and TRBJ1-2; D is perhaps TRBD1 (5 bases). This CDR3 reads CASSPGSDYGYTF. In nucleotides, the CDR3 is TGTGCCAGCAGTCCAGGGTCTGACTATGGCTACACCTTC.